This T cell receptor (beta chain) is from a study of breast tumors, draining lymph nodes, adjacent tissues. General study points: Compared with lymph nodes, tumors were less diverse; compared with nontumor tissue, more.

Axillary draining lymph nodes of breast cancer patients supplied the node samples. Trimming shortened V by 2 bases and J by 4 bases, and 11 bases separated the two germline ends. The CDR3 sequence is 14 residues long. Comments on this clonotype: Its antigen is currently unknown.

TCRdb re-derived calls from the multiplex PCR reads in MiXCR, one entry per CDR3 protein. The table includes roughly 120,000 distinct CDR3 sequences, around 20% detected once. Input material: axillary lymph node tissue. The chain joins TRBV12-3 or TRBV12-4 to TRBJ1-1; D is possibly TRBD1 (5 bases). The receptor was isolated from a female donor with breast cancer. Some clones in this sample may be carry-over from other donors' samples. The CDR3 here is CASSLRGMGTEAFF. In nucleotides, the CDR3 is TGTGCCAGCAGTTTAAGGGGAATGGGCACTGAAGCTTTCTTT.